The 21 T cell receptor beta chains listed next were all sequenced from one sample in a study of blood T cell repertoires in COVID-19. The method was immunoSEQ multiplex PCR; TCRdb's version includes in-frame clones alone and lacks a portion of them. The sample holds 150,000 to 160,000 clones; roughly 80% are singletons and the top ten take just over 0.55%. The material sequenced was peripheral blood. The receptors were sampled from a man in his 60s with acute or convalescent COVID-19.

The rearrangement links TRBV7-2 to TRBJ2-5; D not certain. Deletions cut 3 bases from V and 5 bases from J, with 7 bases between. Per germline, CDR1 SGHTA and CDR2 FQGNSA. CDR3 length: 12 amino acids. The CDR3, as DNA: TGTGCCAGCAGCTTCGGTAGTGAGACCCAGTACTTC. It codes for CASSFGSETQYF. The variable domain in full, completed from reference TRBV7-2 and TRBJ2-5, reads GAGVSQSPSNKVTEKGKDVELRCDPISGHTALYWYRQSLGQGLEFLIYFQGNSAPDKSGLPSDRFSAERTGGSVSTLTIQRTQQEDSAVYLCASSFGSETQYFGPGTRLLVL.

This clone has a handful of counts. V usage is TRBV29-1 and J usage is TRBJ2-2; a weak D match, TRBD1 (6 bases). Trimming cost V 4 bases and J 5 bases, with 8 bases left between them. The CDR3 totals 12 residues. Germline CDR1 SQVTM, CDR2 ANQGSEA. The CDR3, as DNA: TGCAGCGTTGGAGACAGGACCGGGGAGCTGTTTTTT. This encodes CSVGDRTGELFF.

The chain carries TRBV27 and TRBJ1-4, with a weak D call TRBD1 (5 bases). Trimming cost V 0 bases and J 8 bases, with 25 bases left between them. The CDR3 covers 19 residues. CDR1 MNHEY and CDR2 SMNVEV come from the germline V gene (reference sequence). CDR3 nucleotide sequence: TGTGCCAGCAGTTTATCGGGCCCTAGGCAAAAGGGCTCAGGGGAAAAACTGTTTTTT. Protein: CASSLSGPRQKGSGEKLFF.

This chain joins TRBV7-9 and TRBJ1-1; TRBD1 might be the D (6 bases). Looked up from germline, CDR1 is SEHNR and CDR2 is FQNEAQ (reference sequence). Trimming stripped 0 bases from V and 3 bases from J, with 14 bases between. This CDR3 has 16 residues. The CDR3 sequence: CASSLAGGGQDTEAFF. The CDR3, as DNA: TGTGCCAGCAGCTTAGCCGGCGGGGGGCAGGACACTGAAGCTTTCTTT. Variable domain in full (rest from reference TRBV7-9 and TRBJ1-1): DTGVSQNPRHKITKRGQNVTFRCDPISEHNRLYWYRQTLGQGPEFLTYFQNEAQLEKSRLLSDRFSAERPKGSFSTLEIQRTEQGDSAMYLCASSLAGGGQDTEAFFGQGTRLTVV.

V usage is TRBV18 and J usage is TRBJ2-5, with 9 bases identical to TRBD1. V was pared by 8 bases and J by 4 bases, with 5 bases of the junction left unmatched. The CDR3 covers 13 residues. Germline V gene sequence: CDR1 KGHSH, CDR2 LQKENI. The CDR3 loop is CASTGTGRETQYF. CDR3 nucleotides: TGTGCCAGCACCGGGACAGGGCGAGAGACCCAGTACTTC.

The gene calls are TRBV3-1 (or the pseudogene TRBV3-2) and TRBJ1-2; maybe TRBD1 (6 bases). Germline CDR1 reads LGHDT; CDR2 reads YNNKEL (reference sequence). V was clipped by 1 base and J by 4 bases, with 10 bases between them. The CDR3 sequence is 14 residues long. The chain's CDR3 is CASSQGGGFYGYTF. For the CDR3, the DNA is TGTGCCAGCAGCCAAGGGGGGGGCTTCTATGGCTACACCTTC.

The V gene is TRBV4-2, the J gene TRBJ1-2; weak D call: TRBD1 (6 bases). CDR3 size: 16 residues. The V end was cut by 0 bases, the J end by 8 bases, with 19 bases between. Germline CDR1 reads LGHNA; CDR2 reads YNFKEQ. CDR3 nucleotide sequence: TGTGCCAGCAGCCAAGATCCGGGACACTTAACGGGGGGCTACACCTTC. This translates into CASSQDPGHLTGGYTF.

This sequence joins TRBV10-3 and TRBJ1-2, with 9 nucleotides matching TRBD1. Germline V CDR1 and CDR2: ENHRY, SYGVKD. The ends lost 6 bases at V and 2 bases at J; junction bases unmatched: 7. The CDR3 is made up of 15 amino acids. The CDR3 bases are TGTGCCATCAGGTCTGGGACAGGGAGCAACTATGGCTACACCTTC. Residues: CAIRSGTGSNYGYTF.

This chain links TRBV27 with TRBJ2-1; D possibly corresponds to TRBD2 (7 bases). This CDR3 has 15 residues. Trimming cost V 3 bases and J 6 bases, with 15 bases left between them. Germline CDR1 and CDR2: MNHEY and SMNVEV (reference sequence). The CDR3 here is CASSFTGGHRNEQFF. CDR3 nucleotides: TGTGCCAGCAGTTTTACGGGGGGCCATCGCAATGAGCAGTTCTTC.

CDR3 region: CASSQGTVQETQYF. The CDR3 DNA follows: TGCGCCAGCAGCCAAGGAACAGTCCAAGAGACCCAGTACTTC. V usage is TRBV4-1 and J usage is TRBJ2-5, with D unresolved. CDR3 length: 14 residues. Germline values: CDR1 MGHRA, CDR2 YSYEKL. Trimming stripped 1 base from V and 1 base from J, with 7 bases between.

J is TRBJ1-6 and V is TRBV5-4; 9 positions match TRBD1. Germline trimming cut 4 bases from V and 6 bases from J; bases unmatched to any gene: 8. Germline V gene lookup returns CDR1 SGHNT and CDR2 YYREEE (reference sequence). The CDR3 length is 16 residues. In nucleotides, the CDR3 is TGTGCCAGCAGCCCGGGACAGGGAAACTTTAATTCACCCCTCCACTTT. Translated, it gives CASSPGQGNFNSPLHF.

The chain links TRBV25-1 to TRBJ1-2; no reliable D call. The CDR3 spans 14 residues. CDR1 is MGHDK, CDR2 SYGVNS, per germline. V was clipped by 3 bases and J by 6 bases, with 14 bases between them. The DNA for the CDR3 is TGTGCCAGCAGTGAGAGAGCCCTAGGAAATGGCTACACCTTC. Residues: CASSERALGNGYTF.

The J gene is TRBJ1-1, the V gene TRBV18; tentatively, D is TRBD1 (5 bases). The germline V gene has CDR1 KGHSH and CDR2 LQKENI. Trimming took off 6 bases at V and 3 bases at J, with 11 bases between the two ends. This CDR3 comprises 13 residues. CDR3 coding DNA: TGTGCCAGCTCCAGGGAGGGAGACACTGAAGCTTTCTTT. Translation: CASSREGDTEAFF.

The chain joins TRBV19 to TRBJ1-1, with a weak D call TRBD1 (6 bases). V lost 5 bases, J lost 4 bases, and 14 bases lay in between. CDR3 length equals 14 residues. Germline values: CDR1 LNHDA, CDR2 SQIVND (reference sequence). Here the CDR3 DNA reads TGTGCCAGTAGTTTCCAGGGGCAAACCACTGAAGCTTTCTTT. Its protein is CASSFQGQTTEAFF.

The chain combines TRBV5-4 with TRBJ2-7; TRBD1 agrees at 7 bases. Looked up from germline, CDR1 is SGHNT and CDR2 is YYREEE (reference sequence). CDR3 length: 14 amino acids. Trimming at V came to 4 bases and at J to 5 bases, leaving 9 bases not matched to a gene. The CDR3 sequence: CASSQTGSWNEQYF. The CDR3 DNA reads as TGTGCCAGCAGCCAGACAGGGAGTTGGAACGAGCAGTACTTC.

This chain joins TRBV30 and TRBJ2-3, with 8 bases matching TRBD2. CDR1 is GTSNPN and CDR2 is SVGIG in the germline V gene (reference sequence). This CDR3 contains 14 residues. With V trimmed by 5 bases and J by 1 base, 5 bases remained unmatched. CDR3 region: CAWWSGRGTDTQYF. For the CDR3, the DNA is TGTGCCTGGTGGAGCGGGAGAGGCACAGATACGCAGTATTTT.

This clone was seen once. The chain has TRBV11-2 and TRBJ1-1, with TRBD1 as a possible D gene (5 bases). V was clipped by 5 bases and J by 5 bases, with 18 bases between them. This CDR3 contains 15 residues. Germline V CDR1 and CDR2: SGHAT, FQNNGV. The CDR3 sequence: CASSPERGVGTEAFF. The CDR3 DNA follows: TGTGCCAGCAGCCCTGAGCGGGGGGTTGGGACTGAAGCTTTCTTT.

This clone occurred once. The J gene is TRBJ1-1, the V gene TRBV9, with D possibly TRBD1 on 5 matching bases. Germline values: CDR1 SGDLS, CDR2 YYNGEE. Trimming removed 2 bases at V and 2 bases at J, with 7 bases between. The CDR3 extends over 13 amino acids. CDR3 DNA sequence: TGTGCCAGCAGCGTTCAGGGAAACACTGAAGCTTTCTTT. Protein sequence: CASSVQGNTEAFF.

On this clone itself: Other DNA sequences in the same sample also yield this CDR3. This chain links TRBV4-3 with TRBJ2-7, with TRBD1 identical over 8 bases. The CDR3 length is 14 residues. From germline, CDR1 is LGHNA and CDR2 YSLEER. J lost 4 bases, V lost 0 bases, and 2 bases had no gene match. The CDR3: CASSQDRGPYEQYF. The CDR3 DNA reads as TGCGCCAGCAGCCAAGACAGGGGGCCTTACGAGCAGTACTTC.

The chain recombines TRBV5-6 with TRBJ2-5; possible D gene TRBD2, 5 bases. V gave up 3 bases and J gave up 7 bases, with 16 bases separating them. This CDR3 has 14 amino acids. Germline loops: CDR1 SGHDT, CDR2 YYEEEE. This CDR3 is CASSSRAAYRTQYF. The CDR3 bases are TGTGCCAGCAGCTCGAGGGCGGCGTATCGGACCCAGTACTTC.

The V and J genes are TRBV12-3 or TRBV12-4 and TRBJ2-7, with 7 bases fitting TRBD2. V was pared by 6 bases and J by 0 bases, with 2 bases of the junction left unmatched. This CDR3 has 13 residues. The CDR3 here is CASRRESSYEQYF. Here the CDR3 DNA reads TGTGCCAGCAGGCGGGAGAGCTCCTACGAGCAGTACTTC.